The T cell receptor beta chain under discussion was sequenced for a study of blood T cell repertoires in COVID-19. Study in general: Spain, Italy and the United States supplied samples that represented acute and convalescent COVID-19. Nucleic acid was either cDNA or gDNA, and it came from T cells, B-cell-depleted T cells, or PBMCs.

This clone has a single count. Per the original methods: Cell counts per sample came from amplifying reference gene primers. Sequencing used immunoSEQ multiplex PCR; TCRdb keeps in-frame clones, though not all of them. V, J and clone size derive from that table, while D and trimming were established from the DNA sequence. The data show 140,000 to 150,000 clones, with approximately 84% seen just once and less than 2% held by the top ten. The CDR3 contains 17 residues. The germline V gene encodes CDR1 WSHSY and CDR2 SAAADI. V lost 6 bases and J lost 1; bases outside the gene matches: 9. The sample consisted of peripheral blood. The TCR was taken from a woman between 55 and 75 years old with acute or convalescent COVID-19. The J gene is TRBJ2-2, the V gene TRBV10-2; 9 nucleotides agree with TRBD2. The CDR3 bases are TGCGCCAGCAGGGGACATGTAGCGGGAGTGAACACCGGGGAGCTGTTTTTT. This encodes CASRGHVAGVNTGELFF.